This passage covers 7 T cell receptor beta chains from one sample sequenced in a study of cytomegalovirus exposure and HLA in healthy donors (dated by TCRdb to 2017 to 2019). Library preparation was by the immunoSEQ multiplex PCR assay. The multiplex PCR relied on a mix of 60 forward primers for TCR Vbeta segments and 13 reverse primers for TCR Jbeta segments. Imported from immuneACCESS, the table was reduced by TCRdb to in-frame sequences with V and J called. These copies leave out some clones; in studies compared against another copy, an unresolved V gene accounts for under half, and the cause of the remainder is not known. Counted in this sample were around 160,000 clones; about 72% of them appeared once. The ten largest clones represent roughly 2% of the sample. Sequences were obtained from PBMCs. Every receptor here comes from a man between 45 and 60 years old in good health and CMV-seropositive.

The rearrangement joins TRBV5-6 to TRBJ2-1; the match to TRBD1 covers 7 bases. Germline V gene lookup returns CDR1 SGHDT and CDR2 YYEEEE. The length of the CDR3 is 13 residues. Unmatched junction bases numbered 4, after V lost 3 bases and J lost 7 bases. The CDR3 sequence is CASSWGQTNEQFF. CDR3 in DNA: TGTGCCAGCAGCTGGGGACAGACAAATGAGCAGTTCTTC.

The J gene is TRBJ1-5, the V gene TRBV6-5; D perhaps matches TRBD1 (5 bases). This CDR3 is 14 amino acids long. V was shortened by 6 bases and J by 4 bases, with 13 bases between the two germline ends. CDR1 and CDR2 (germline): MNHEY, SVGAGI. This chain's CDR3 is CASRAGTLNQPQHF. CDR3 nucleotide sequence: TGTGCCAGCAGAGCCGGGACTCTAAATCAGCCCCAGCATTTT.

The chain is built from TRBV5-4 and TRBJ1-1; no firm D call. Germline V gene lookup returns CDR1 SGHNT and CDR2 YYREEE (reference sequence). CDR3 length: 16 residues. Trimming took off 3 bases at V and 1 base at J, with 16 bases between the two ends. For the CDR3, the DNA is TGTGCCAGCAGCTCCTCGGCGGTCGTCGAGAACACTGAAGCTTTCTTT. It encodes CASSSSAVVENTEAFF.

This rearrangement joins TRBV4-2 to TRBJ2-7, with 10 bases that match TRBD1. After removal of 7 bases from V and 2 bases from J, the junction contained 8 bases not matched to a gene. CDR3 length: 15 amino acids. Germline V gene lookup returns CDR1 LGHNA and CDR2 YNFKEQ. CDR3 in amino acids: CASTKSGTGAYEQYF. The CDR3 DNA reads TGTGCCAGCACCAAGTCCGGGACAGGGGCCTACGAGCAGTACTTC.

The chain combines TRBV5-1 with TRBJ2-7, with 9 bases identical to TRBD1. With V trimmed by 0 bases and J by 0 bases, 7 bases remained unmatched. CDR1 is SGHRS and CDR2 is YFSETQ in the germline V gene. The CDR3 spans 17 residues. CDR3 nucleotides: TGCGCCAGCAGCTTGGCGCCCCGGGACAGGGTCTCCTACGAGCAGTACTTC. Its protein product is CASSLAPRDRVSYEQYF.

The chain has TRBV4-1 and TRBJ1-1, with 7 bases fitting TRBD1. Trimming cost V 0 bases and J 2 bases; bases outside gene matches: 6. The CDR3 has 16 amino acids. The germline V gene encodes CDR1 MGHRA and CDR2 YSYEKL. The CDR3 spells CASSQDGDSLNTEAFF. The DNA of the CDR3 is TGCGCCAGCAGCCAAGATGGGGACAGCTTAAACACTGAAGCTTTCTTT.

The chain links TRBV4-3 to TRBJ2-3; maybe TRBD2 (6 bases). The CDR3 covers 13 residues. Trimming took 4 bases from V and 8 from J, leaving 13 bases between them. Germline lookup yields CDR1 LGHNA and CDR2 YSLEER. The CDR3 DNA reads TGCGCCAGCAGCCCGGGGCGGGATAGTACGCAGTATTTT. Its protein is CASSPGRDSTQYF.